One sample yielded the 5 T cell receptor beta chains listed below, sequenced in a study of T cells after yellow fever vaccination. Each CDR3 protein gets one entry after TCRdb re-called the 5' RACE reads with MiXCR. The sample lists hundreds of thousands of distinct CDR3 sequences; roughly a sixth were seen once. Sample: PBMCs, taken before the yellow fever booster vaccination. The receptors were sampled from a man younger than 30 who received the YFV17D yellow fever vaccine.

V gene TRBV24-1 combines with J gene TRBJ2-1; tentatively, D is TRBD1 (5 bases). CDR1 and CDR2 (germline): KGHDR, SFDVKD. The CDR3 length is 14 residues. Trimming stripped 9 bases from V and 0 bases from J, with 11 bases between. In DNA form, the CDR3 reads TGTGCCACCCAGGGCCTGAGCTCCTACAATGAGCAGTTCTTC. It encodes CATQGLSSYNEQFF.

The V call is TRBV4-2, the J call TRBJ1-5; the match to TRBD1 covers 10 bases. The germline V gene encodes CDR1 LGHNA and CDR2 YNFKEQ. V dropped 4 bases and J dropped 5; count of bases not matched to a gene: 11. This CDR3 is 17 amino acids long. DNA for the CDR3: TGTGCCAGCAGCCCTAGATCGTCCGGGACAGGGGATCAGCCCCAGCATTTT. Protein product: CASSPRSSGTGDQPQHF.

This clonotype appeared many times. V is TRBV5-1 and J is TRBJ2-6; D remains ambiguous. CDR1 and CDR2 from the germline V gene are SGHRS and YFSETQ. The CDR3 is 15 residues long. The V end was cut by 1 base, the J end by 1 base, with 6 bases between. The CDR3 DNA is TGCGCCAGCAGCTTGCTGGAGTCTGGGGCCAACGTCCTGACTTTC. Protein: CASSLLESGANVLTF.

This clonotype appeared once. The CDR3 DNA reads TGCGCCAGCAGCACACAGGGGGCGAGGGGTGAAGCTTTCTTT. Residues: CASSTQGARGEAFF. This rearrangement joins TRBV5-1 to TRBJ1-1; 9 bases are shared with TRBD1. Unmatched junction bases numbered 8, after V lost 4 bases and J lost 7 bases. Germline CDR1 SGHRS, CDR2 YFSETQ. The CDR3 is made up of 14 amino acids.

This clonotype showed up just a few times. The chain combines TRBV7-2 with TRBJ2-3; D gene uncertain. Per the germline V gene, CDR1 is SGHTA and CDR2 is FQGNSA. This CDR3 has 16 amino acids. V dropped 5 bases and J dropped 1 base, with 16 bases sitting between them. The CDR3 sequence: CASSAIGFRGTDTQYF. The CDR3 DNA reads TGTGCCAGCAGCGCGATTGGTTTTAGGGGCACAGATACGCAGTATTTT.